The 32 T cell receptor beta chains listed next were all sequenced from one sample in a study of blood T cell repertoires in COVID-19. Assay used: immunoSEQ multiplex PCR; TCRdb lists only in-frame clones, some missing. The data contain under 200,000 clones, 87% of them seen just once; the ten biggest clones take up about 9.4%. Material: peripheral blood. The receptors stem from a woman aged 70-85 years with COVID-19, enrolled during active disease.

This rearrangement joins TRBV9 to TRBJ1-5; 7 bases are shared with TRBD1. V lost 0 bases to trimming and J lost 3 bases; unmatched junction nucleotides: 3. This CDR3 is 15 amino acids long. The V gene's germline CDR1 is SGDLS and CDR2 YYNGEE. CDR3: CASSVGGQYNQPQHF. The CDR3 DNA follows: TGTGCCAGCAGCGTAGGGGGACAGTACAATCAGCCCCAGCATTTT. Drawing the rest from reference TRBV9 and TRBJ1-5, the complete variable domain is DSGVTQTPKHLITATGQRVTLRCSPRSGDLSVYWYQQSLDQGLQFLIQYYNGEERAKGNILERFSAQQFPDLHSELNLSSLELGDSALYFCASSVGGQYNQPQHFGDGTRLSIL.

This chain connects TRBV5-4 to TRBJ2-5; D might be TRBD1 (6 bases). CDR1 is SGHNT and CDR2 is YYREEE in the germline V gene (reference sequence). The CDR3 covers 16 residues. The germline V and J ends were trimmed by 4 bases and 0 bases, with 16 bases remaining between them. The CDR3 DNA sequence: TGTGCCAGCAGCGTACAGGGTGGTGGGTACCAAGAGACCCAGTACTTC. Translation: CASSVQGGGYQETQYF.

The CDR3 DNA sequence: TGTGCCACCAGCAGGCAACAGGGGGCAGATACGCAGTATTTT. Its protein product is CATSRQQGADTQYF. The chain uses TRBV15 and TRBJ2-3; TRBD1 agrees at 8 bases. Losses at the gene ends were 3 bases for V and 4 bases for J; bases not matched to a gene: 3. Germline loops: CDR1 LNHNV, CDR2 YYDKDF (reference sequence). CDR3 length equals 14 residues. Full variable domain (remainder filled in from reference TRBV15 and TRBJ2-3): DAMVIQNPRYQVTQFGKPVTLSCSQTLNHNVMYWYQQKSSQAPKLLFHYYDKDFNNEADTPDNFQSRRPNTSFCFLDIRSPGLGDTAMYLCATSRQQGADTQYFGPGTRLTVL.

This sequence joins TRBV9 and TRBJ2-3; TRBD2 might be the D (7 bases). V was cut by 2 bases and J by 1 base, with 14 bases left in between. Germline values: CDR1 SGDLS, CDR2 YYNGEE. This CDR3 spans 16 amino acids. The chain's CDR3 is CASSVQGRGGTDTQYF. CDR3 sequence (DNA): TGTGCCAGCAGCGTTCAGGGGAGGGGTGGCACAGATACGCAGTATTTT.

The rearrangement uses TRBV3-1 (or the pseudogene TRBV3-2) and TRBJ2-7; D remains unclear. The length of the CDR3 is 14 residues. V dropped 0 bases and J dropped 1 base, with 7 bases sitting between them. CDR1 is LGHDT, CDR2 YNNKEL, per germline (reference sequence). CDR3 nucleotide sequence: TGTGCCAGCAGCCAAGAAATCCAGTCCTACGAGCAGTACTTC. This encodes CASSQEIQSYEQYF.

This chain connects TRBV27 to TRBJ2-5, with TRBD2 matching 8 bases. This CDR3 comprises 17 residues. The V gene end was trimmed by 3 bases and the J gene end by 0 bases; junction bases not matched to a gene: 9. From germline, CDR1 is MNHEY and CDR2 SMNVEV (reference sequence). As DNA, the CDR3 is TGTGCCAGCAGTTTTTATTCCGGGACTAGGAACCAAGAGACCCAGTACTTC. Its protein product is CASSFYSGTRNQETQYF.

The genes are TRBV13 and TRBJ2-5, with D possibly TRBD2 on 5 matching bases. The CDR3 is 12 amino acids. V was cut by 5 bases and J by 13 bases, with 17 bases left in between. Germline assignment: CDR1 PRHDT and CDR2 FYEKMQ (reference sequence). The CDR3 bases are TGTGCCAGCAGCAGTCCCGGACTGAGCCCGTACTTC. Its protein is CASSSPGLSPYF. Full variable domain (remainder filled in from reference TRBV13 and TRBJ2-5): AAGVIQSPRHLIKEKRETATLKCYPIPRHDTVYWYQQGPGQDPQFLISFYEKMQSDKGSIPDRFSAQQFSDYHSELNMSSLELGDSALYFCASSSPGLSPYFGPGTRLLVL.

The rearrangement uses TRBV5-1 and TRBJ1-2; D possibly corresponds to TRBD1 (5 bases). The CDR3 covers 13 residues. Germline V gene sequence: CDR1 SGHRS, CDR2 YFSETQ. The V gene lost 4 bases and the J gene lost 3 bases, with 10 bases spanning the gap. CDR3 DNA: TGCGCCAGCAGCCCGGGGGGGGACTATGGCTACACCTTC. Translation: CASSPGGDYGYTF.

The rearrangement links TRBV6-1 to TRBJ1-4, with D possibly being TRBD1 (5 bases). CDR1 is MNHNS, CDR2 SASEGT, per germline. V was clipped by 4 bases and J by 5 bases, with 17 bases between them. The CDR3 has 16 amino acids. This chain's CDR3 is CASSVGWGQGNEKLFF. CDR3 coding DNA: TGTGCCAGCAGTGTCGGGTGGGGCCAGGGAAATGAAAAACTGTTTTTT.

The CDR3 region is CAISTSGTDYEQYF. CDR3 DNA: TGTGCCATCAGCACCTCCGGGACAGATTACGAGCAGTACTTC. V gene TRBV10-3 combines with J gene TRBJ2-7; TRBD1 matches 7 bases. V was pared by 6 bases and J by 4 bases, with 9 bases of the junction left unmatched. CDR3 size: 14 residues. Germline V gene data show CDR1 as ENHRY and CDR2 as SYGVKD.

Concerning this clone itself: A read error may produce the germline difference seen at one junction end. The chain uses TRBV10-1 and TRBJ1-5, with 10 bases aligning to TRBD1. Germline CDR1 WNHNN, CDR2 SYGVQD (reference sequence). The CDR3 runs 16 residues. The CDR3 DNA follows: TGCGCCAGCAGGGATGGGACAGGGGATGGCAATCAACCCCAGCATTTT. This codes for CASRDGTGDGNQPQHF.

The chain joins TRBV28 to TRBJ1-4; no clear D gene. V lost 6 bases and J 8 bases, leaving 7 bases between the germline ends. The CDR3 has 11 residues. Germline lookup yields CDR1 MDHEN and CDR2 SYDVKM. CDR3 loop: CASRVQEKLFF. As DNA, the CDR3 is TGTGCCAGCAGAGTACAGGAAAAACTGTTTTTT.

The rearrangement joins TRBV28 to TRBJ2-1; the match to TRBD1 covers 7 bases. This CDR3 comprises 14 residues. Germline V CDR1 and CDR2: MDHEN, SYDVKM. The J segment lost 2 bases and the V segment lost 6 bases, leaving 4 bases of the junction unmatched. As DNA, the CDR3 is TGTGCCAGCAGCCTTCAGGGGGCCTACAATGAGCAGTTCTTC. This sequence encodes CASSLQGAYNEQFF.

The chain joins TRBV6-6 to TRBJ1-1; D gene ambiguous. Germline CDR1 reads MNHNY; CDR2 reads SVGAGI (reference sequence). This CDR3 spans 11 amino acids. Deletions cut 4 bases from V and 5 bases from J, with 5 bases between. In DNA form, the CDR3 reads TGTGCCAGCAGTTCGGGTACTGAAGCTTTCTTT. Encoded protein: CASSSGTEAFF.

This clone turned up a few times. The chain uses TRBV19 and TRBJ2-5, with D uncertain. Trimming left V 7 bases short and J 1 base short, with 13 bases between. Germline assignment: CDR1 LNHDA and CDR2 SQIVND (reference sequence). CDR3 length equals 14 residues. CDR3 in amino acids: CASKPVMAQETQYF. Written as DNA, the CDR3 is TGTGCCAGTAAACCCGTTATGGCCCAAGAGACCCAGTACTTC.

The V and J genes are TRBV7-9 and TRBJ2-1; possible D gene TRBD1, 6 bases. The CDR3 covers 16 residues. The V gene's germline CDR1 is SEHNR and CDR2 FQNEAQ (reference sequence). V gave up 1 base and J gave up 7 bases, with 17 bases separating them. The chain's CDR3 is CASSLDGGRLRNEQFF. Written as DNA, the CDR3 is TGTGCCAGCAGCTTAGATGGGGGCCGGCTTCGTAATGAGCAGTTCTTC.

This sequence joins TRBV5-1 and TRBJ1-2, with D perhaps matching TRBD1 (6 bases). With 4 bases removed from V and 6 bases from J, the gap between germline ends came to 13 bases. CDR1 and CDR2 from the germline V gene are SGHRS and YFSETQ. This CDR3 is 13 amino acids long. The CDR3, as DNA: TGCGCCAGCAGCGAACAGGGTGGGCATGGCTACACCTTC. It yields the protein CASSEQGGHGYTF.

J is TRBJ2-5 and V is TRBV6-1; weak D call: TRBD1 (5 bases). The CDR3 loop spans 14 amino acids. The germline V gene has CDR1 MNHNS and CDR2 SASEGT. V was clipped by 1 base and J by 4 bases, with 10 bases between them. The CDR3 DNA follows: TGTGCCAGCAGTGAAGGGGGCTGGAGAGAGACCCAGTACTTC. Translation: CASSEGGWRETQYF.

The rearrangement links TRBV3-1 (or the pseudogene TRBV3-2) to TRBJ2-3; TRBD2 agrees at 9 bases. This CDR3 has 15 residues. Germline V gene data show CDR1 as LGHDT and CDR2 as YNNKEL (reference sequence). With V trimmed by 2 bases and J by 6 bases, 6 bases remained unmatched. CDR3 DNA sequence: TGTGCCAGCAGCCAATTGGAGCTAGCGGGGGATACGCAGTATTTT. Residues: CASSQLELAGDTQYF.

The chain has TRBV5-1 and TRBJ2-7, with D perhaps TRBD1 (6 bases). Germline-derived CDR1 and CDR2 are SGHRS and YFSETQ. V lost 0 bases and J lost 3, with 13 bases in between. The CDR3 is 15 amino acids. The CDR3 nucleotides read TGCGCCAGCAGCTTGGGCGGACAGTTGGTCTACGAGCAGTACTTC. Protein product: CASSLGGQLVYEQYF.

The rearrangement joins TRBV19 to TRBJ2-7; 7 bases line up with TRBD1. Germline V lookup: CDR1 LNHDA, CDR2 SQIVND (reference sequence). Trimming removed 4 bases from V and 0 bases from J; junction bases left unmatched: 9. The CDR3 loop spans 16 amino acids. CDR3 residues: CASSKYRDSSSYEQYF. The CDR3 nucleotides read TGTGCCAGTAGTAAATACCGGGACAGCAGCTCCTACGAGCAGTACTTC.

The chain carries TRBV5-1 and TRBJ1-3; D is perhaps TRBD1 (6 bases). V gave up 0 bases and J gave up 4 bases, with 11 bases separating them. This CDR3 region has 15 residues. The germline gives CDR1 SGHRS, CDR2 YFSETQ. The CDR3 spells CASSLGGLGGNTIYF. The CDR3 coding sequence is TGCGCCAGCAGCTTGGGGGGGCTAGGAGGAAACACCATATATTTT.

V is TRBV18 and J is TRBJ2-3; TRBD1 is a possible D gene (5 bases). The CDR3 is made up of 18 amino acids. Deletions cut 6 bases from V and 2 bases from J, with 24 bases between. Germline assignment: CDR1 KGHSH and CDR2 LQKENI. The CDR3 here is CASSLDQSTEINTDTQYF. The CDR3 DNA sequence: TGTGCCAGCTCCCTAGACCAGTCGACAGAGATAAACACAGATACGCAGTATTTT.

In this sample, this clone turned up once. The V call is TRBV30, the J call TRBJ1-5; D uncertain. This CDR3 has 13 residues. The V end was cut by 4 bases, the J end by 1 base, with 8 bases between. Germline loops: CDR1 GTSNPN, CDR2 SVGIG (reference sequence). CDR3 region: CAWNQNSNQPQHF. The CDR3 DNA reads TGTGCCTGGAACCAGAACAGCAATCAGCCCCAGCATTTT.

The count of this clone is one. This chain joins TRBV10-2 and TRBJ1-2, with 7 bases aligning to TRBD1. V was clipped by 7 bases and J by 3 bases; unmatched bases: 8. CDR1 is WSHSY and CDR2 is SAAADI in the germline V gene. The CDR3 has 14 amino acids. The CDR3 DNA sequence: TGCGCCAGCAAAAAGGACAGGCGGTACTATGGCTACACCTTC. Its translation: CASKKDRRYYGYTF.

The CDR3 sequence: CASRYGLGANDNEQFF. CDR3 coding DNA: TGTGCCAGCAGATACGGACTCGGAGCTAACGACAATGAGCAGTTCTTC. The chain uses TRBV6-5 and TRBJ2-1, with a possible D match to TRBD2 (5 bases). CDR1 is MNHEY and CDR2 is SVGAGI in the germline V gene. V lost 6 bases and J lost 5, with 20 bases in between. This CDR3 contains 16 residues.

This sequence joins TRBV28 and TRBJ1-2, with 11 bases aligning to TRBD1. Germline V gene lookup returns CDR1 MDHEN and CDR2 SYDVKM. The trim removed 0 bases at V and 0 bases at J, leaving 6 bases unmatched. The CDR3 runs to 18 residues. The DNA for the CDR3 is TGTGCCAGCAGTTTATGGTCAGGGGGACAGGGGGCTAACTATGGCTACACCTTC. This codes for CASSLWSGGQGANYGYTF.

The rearrangement joins TRBV29-1 to TRBJ1-4, with 7 bases lining up with TRBD1. CDR3 size: 12 residues. The V and J ends lost 6 bases and 6 bases, in that order; junction bases with no gene match: 4. CDR1 is SQVTM and CDR2 is ANQGSEA in the germline V gene. The CDR3 protein is CSVWQGDEKLFF. The CDR3 nucleotides are TGCAGCGTCTGGCAGGGGGATGAAAAACTGTTTTTT.

The chain couples TRBV3-1 (or the pseudogene TRBV3-2) to TRBJ1-2; the D gene is possibly TRBD1 (5 bases). This CDR3 comprises 15 residues. Between the trimmed V and J ends, which lost 1 base and 8 bases, there was a span of 17 bases. The germline V gene encodes CDR1 LGHDT and CDR2 YNNKEL (reference sequence). CDR3 amino acids: CASSQASQGSVGYTF. The CDR3 DNA reads TGTGCCAGCAGCCAAGCATCCCAGGGATCTGTGGGCTACACCTTC.

A remark on this clone: The same CDR3 arises from other DNA sequences in this sample as well. J is TRBJ1-2 and V is TRBV11-2; D is ambiguous. The germline CDR1 and CDR2 sequences are SGHAT and FQNNGV. The CDR3 is 14 amino acids. The V end was cut by 1 base, the J end by 2 bases, with 8 bases between. In DNA, the CDR3 is TGTGCCAGCAGCTTAGCTGGCGGAAACTATGGCTACACCTTC. This gives the protein CASSLAGGNYGYTF.

The chain combines TRBV28 with TRBJ1-2; 8 bases agree with TRBD1. Trimming at V came to 5 bases and at J to 8 bases, leaving 4 bases not matched to a gene. CDR1 is MDHEN, CDR2 SYDVKM, per germline. The CDR3 totals 12 residues. The CDR3 reads CASSQGAKGYTF. CDR3 DNA sequence: TGTGCCAGCAGTCAGGGGGCGAAGGGCTACACCTTC.

V gene TRBV5-4 combines with J gene TRBJ2-2; 13 nucleotides line up with TRBD2. This CDR3 has 16 residues. Germline assignment: CDR1 SGHNT and CDR2 YYREEE (reference sequence). J gave up 7 bases and V 4 bases, and 7 bases lay outside the gene matches. The CDR3 loop reads CASSAGLAGAFGELFF. The CDR3 region has the DNA TGTGCCAGCAGCGCCGGACTAGCGGGGGCCTTCGGGGAGCTGTTTTTT. Based on the CDR3 plus reference TRBV5-4 and TRBJ2-2, the full variable domain is ETGVTQSPTHLIKTRGQQVTLRCSSQSGHNTVSWYQQALGQGPQFIFQYYREEENGRGNFPPRFSGLQFPNYSSELNVNALELDDSALYLCASSAGLAGAFGELFFGEGSRLTVL.